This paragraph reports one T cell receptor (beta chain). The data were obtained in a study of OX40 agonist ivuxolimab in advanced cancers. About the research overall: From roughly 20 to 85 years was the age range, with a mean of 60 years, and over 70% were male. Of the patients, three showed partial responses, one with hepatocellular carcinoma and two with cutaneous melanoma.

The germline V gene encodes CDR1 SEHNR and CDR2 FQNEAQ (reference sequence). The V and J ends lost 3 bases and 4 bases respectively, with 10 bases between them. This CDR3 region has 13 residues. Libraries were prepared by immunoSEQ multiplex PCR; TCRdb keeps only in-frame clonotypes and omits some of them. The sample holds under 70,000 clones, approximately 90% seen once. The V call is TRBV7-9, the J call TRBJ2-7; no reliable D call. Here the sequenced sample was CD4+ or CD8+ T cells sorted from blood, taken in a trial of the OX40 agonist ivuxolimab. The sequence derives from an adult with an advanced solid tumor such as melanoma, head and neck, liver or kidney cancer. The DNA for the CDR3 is TGTGCCAGCAGCTTGGGCGCGAGTTACGAGCAGTACTTC. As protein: CASSLGASYEQYF.